A selection of T cell receptor beta chains follows, all from one sample in a study of blood T cell repertoires in COVID-19. TCRdb keeps only in-frame clones here, not all; method: immunoSEQ multiplex PCR. This sample yields 150,000 to 200,000 clones, of which just over 90% are seen a single time; roughly 5.3% belongs to the top ten. Input material: peripheral blood. The receptors here all came from a man younger than 35 with COVID-19, enrolled during active disease. Each CDR3 is given with its conserved first and last residue. D genes are given only for firm matches. For some rows the clone size is stated as once, few or many, or as a class when expanded; others skip it.

clone size: NA; J gene: TRBJ1-4; D gene: NA; V gene: TRBV27; CDR3 DNA: TGTGCCAGCAGCCCAGGGGCAACTAATGAAAAACTGCTTTTT; CDR3 protein: CASSPGATNEKLLF
clone size: NA; J gene: TRBJ2-3; D gene: TRBD1; V gene: TRBV30; CDR3 DNA: TGTGCCTGGAGACCCTGGACAGGGGCCACAGATACGCAGTATTTT; CDR3 protein: CAWRPWTGATDTQYF
clone size: NA; J gene: TRBJ2-3; D gene: TRBD1; V gene: TRBV4-3; CDR3 DNA: TGCGCCAGCAGCCAAGGGACAGGGGGCCCAGATACGCAGTATTTT; CDR3 protein: CASSQGTGGPDTQYF
clone size: once; J gene: TRBJ2-1; D gene: NA; V gene: TRBV7-2; CDR3 DNA: TGTGCCAGCAGCCCCTGGGCTGACTACAATGAGCAGTTCTTC; CDR3 protein: CASSPWADYNEQFF
clone size: NA; J gene: TRBJ2-7; D gene: NA; V gene: TRBV3-1/TRBV3-2; CDR3 DNA: TGTGCCAGCAGCCAGTTTCCGGCAGGATACGAGCAGTACTTC; CDR3 protein: CASSQFPAGYEQYF
clone size: NA; J gene: TRBJ1-2; D gene: NA; V gene: TRBV6-5; CDR3 DNA: TGTGCCAGCAGTTACCTGGGAGTCTATGGCTACACCTTC; CDR3 protein: CASSYLGVYGYTF
clone size: NA; J gene: TRBJ2-1; D gene: TRBD2; V gene: TRBV4-1; CDR3 DNA: TGCGCCAGCAGCCAAGAAAGGCTAGCGGGCCAAAATGAGCAGTTCTTC; CDR3 protein: CASSQERLAGQNEQFF
clone size: NA; J gene: TRBJ2-7; D gene: TRBD2; V gene: TRBV27; CDR3 DNA: TGTGCCAGCAGTTTCAGCGGGGGATCCTACGAGCAGTACTTC; CDR3 protein: CASSFSGGSYEQYF
clone size: NA; J gene: TRBJ2-3; D gene: TRBD2; V gene: TRBV24-1; CDR3 DNA: TGTGCCACCAGTGAACGGGGACTAGCGGGAGGGCCCGGTACGCAGTATTTT; CDR3 protein: CATSERGLAGGPGTQYF
clone size: NA; J gene: TRBJ2-7; D gene: NA; V gene: TRBV7-8; CDR3 DNA: TGTGCCAGCAGCTGGAGACTATTCTACGAGCAGTACTTC; CDR3 protein: CASSWRLFYEQYF
clone size: few; J gene: TRBJ2-7; D gene: NA; V gene: TRBV2; CDR3 DNA: TGTGCCAGCATGAGGACGGGATCCTCCTACGAGCAGTACTTC; CDR3 protein: CASMRTGSSYEQYF
clone size: NA; J gene: TRBJ2-3; D gene: TRBD2; V gene: TRBV25-1; CDR3 DNA: TGTGCCAGCAGTGAGCTTAGCGGGAGTGGGACAGATACGCAGTATTTT; CDR3 protein: CASSELSGSGTDTQYF
clone size: NA; J gene: TRBJ2-7; D gene: NA; V gene: TRBV9; CDR3 DNA: TGTGCCAGCAGCGCAGGACAGTCGAGCTCCTACGAGCAGTACTTC; CDR3 protein: CASSAGQSSSYEQYF
clone size: NA; J gene: TRBJ2-7; D gene: TRBD1; V gene: TRBV2; CDR3 DNA: TGTGCCAGCACCGGACAGGCCTACGAGCAGTACTTC; CDR3 protein: CASTGQAYEQYF
clone size: NA; J gene: TRBJ2-2; D gene: NA; V gene: TRBV9; CDR3 DNA: TGTGCCAGCAGCGGTCTTATCACCGGGGAGCTGTTTTTT; CDR3 protein: CASSGLITGELFF